The 26 T cell receptor beta chains presented below share a single source sample, sequenced in a study of chemoradiotherapy in HPV16-positive cancers. Generated by immunoSEQ multiplex PCR, the TCRdb table keeps only in-frame clones and is missing some. The sample lists about 12,000 clones; 55% to 65% were seen once. This sample was taken from a patient who underwent chemoradiotherapy. These receptors were collected from a human donor with HPV-associated anogenital cancer.

This sequence joins TRBV29-1 and TRBJ2-3; possible D gene TRBD2, 6 bases. This CDR3 has 11 amino acids. V was cut by 7 bases and J by 4 bases, with 9 bases left in between. CDR1 is SQVTM, CDR2 ANQGSEA, per germline. The CDR3 coding sequence is TGCAGCGGTACGGGGGCAGATACGCAGTATTTT. As protein: CSGTGADTQYF.

The rearrangement joins TRBV6-6 to TRBJ2-3, with 7 bases that match TRBD2. The V and J ends lost 7 bases and 4 bases, in that order; junction bases with no gene match: 14. The CDR3 is 16 residues long. Germline-derived CDR1 and CDR2 are MNHNY and SVGAGI (reference sequence). The CDR3 coding sequence is TGTGCCAGCACCTTCGGCGGGGGTTTTGGGGCAGATACGCAGTATTTT. The encoded protein is CASTFGGGFGADTQYF.

The chain uses TRBV14 and TRBJ2-3, with TRBD2 matching 7 bases. Germline trimming cut 4 bases from V and 2 bases from J; bases unmatched to any gene: 6. The CDR3 spans 15 residues. Germline-derived CDR1 and CDR2 are SGHDN and FVKESK. The DNA for the CDR3 is TGTGCCAGCAGCCTTCAGCTAGCGGCCACAGATACGCAGTATTTT. Its protein product is CASSLQLAATDTQYF.

J is TRBJ2-1 and V is TRBV4-1; 8 bases fit TRBD1. V shed 2 bases and J 9 bases; nucleotides not matched to a gene: 6. CDR1 MGHRA and CDR2 YSYEKL come from the germline V gene. The CDR3 extends over 14 amino acids. CDR3 sequence (DNA): TGCGCCAGCAGCCAAAACGACAGGGGAGCTGAGCAGTTCTTC. Its protein is CASSQNDRGAEQFF.

The genes are TRBV19 and TRBJ2-1, with a possible D match to TRBD1 (6 bases). Trimming left V 7 bases short and J 6 bases short, with 10 bases between. The CDR3 spans 12 residues. Looked up from germline, CDR1 is LNHDA and CDR2 is SQIVND (reference sequence). The CDR3 loop reads CASMNRANEQFF. DNA for the CDR3: TGTGCCAGTATGAACAGGGCCAATGAGCAGTTCTTC. Full variable domain (outside the CDR3, taken from reference TRBV19 and TRBJ2-1): DGGITQSPKYLFRKEGQNVTLSCEQNLNHDAMYWYRQDPGQGLRLIYYSQIVNDFQKGDIAEGYSVSREKKESFPLTVTSAQKNPTAFYLCASMNRANEQFFGPGTRLTVL.

The genes are TRBV4-1 and TRBJ2-3, with D unclear. Trimming shortened V by 3 bases and J by 0 bases, and 16 bases separated the two germline ends. This CDR3 is built from 17 residues. Germline V gene lookup returns CDR1 MGHRA and CDR2 YSYEKL. The CDR3 reads CASSHASSGVSTDTQYF. DNA of the CDR3: TGCGCCAGCAGCCACGCCTCCAGTGGGGTTAGCACAGATACGCAGTATTTT.

This chain joins TRBV7-3 and TRBJ1-6, with D unclear. Germline loops: CDR1 SGHTA, CDR2 FQGTGA. The CDR3 contains 13 residues. V was cut by 2 bases and J by 7 bases, with 6 bases left in between. The DNA for the CDR3 is TGTGCCAGCAGCTTAGGGCTGAATTCACCCCTCCACTTT. Translating gives CASSLGLNSPLHF.

This rearrangement joins TRBV30 to TRBJ1-3, with 8 nucleotides matching TRBD1. J gave up 4 bases and V 4 bases, and 3 bases lay outside the gene matches. Germline V gene lookup returns CDR1 GTSNPN and CDR2 SVGIG (reference sequence). The CDR3 is 13 residues long. The CDR3 nucleotides are TGTGCCTGGACGACAGGGGCCGGAAACACCATATATTTT. Translation: CAWTTGAGNTIYF.

This chain joins TRBV28 and TRBJ1-5, with a weak D call TRBD1 (5 bases). Trimming cost V 6 bases and J 5 bases, with 17 bases left between them. Germline V CDR1 and CDR2: MDHEN, SYDVKM. The length of the CDR3 is 15 residues. The DNA of the CDR3 is TGTGCCAGCAGCGGGCTAGGGGCCCCCTATCAGCCCCAGCATTTT. Its translation is CASSGLGAPYQPQHF.

The V gene is TRBV7-2, the J gene TRBJ2-5; maybe TRBD2 (5 bases). Per the germline V gene, CDR1 is SGHTA and CDR2 is FQGNSA. CDR3 size: 13 residues. With 1 base removed from V and 7 bases from J, the gap between germline ends came to 10 bases. CDR3 nucleotides: TGTGCCAGCAGCTTAGGTTTCGGAGGGACCCAGTACTTC. Amino acid sequence: CASSLGFGGTQYF.

This chain uses TRBV6-4 with TRBJ1-2; the D gene is possibly TRBD1 (6 bases). CDR3 size: 16 residues. Deletions cut 5 bases from V and 0 bases from J, with 16 bases between. Germline assignment: CDR1 MRHNA and CDR2 SNTAGT. CDR3 region: CASSQTYRETNYGYTF. As DNA, the CDR3 is TGTGCCAGCAGTCAAACTTACAGGGAGACTAACTATGGCTACACCTTC.

The chain couples TRBV10-1 to TRBJ2-2; no firm D call. With 0 bases removed from V and 3 bases from J, the gap between germline ends came to 2 bases. The CDR3 extends over 13 amino acids. Per the germline V gene, CDR1 is WNHNN and CDR2 is SYGVQD (reference sequence). CDR3 in DNA: TGCGCCAGCAGTGAGTCAGACACCGGGGAGCTGTTTTTT. Amino acid sequence: CASSESDTGELFF.

This clone qualifies as medium-sized. The rearrangement joins TRBV14 to TRBJ2-7, with TRBD2 identical over 11 bases. The CDR3 is 16 amino acids. V gave up 1 base and J gave up 2 bases; unmatched junction bases: 4. Germline V lookup: CDR1 SGHDN, CDR2 FVKESK. The DNA of the CDR3 is TGTGCCAGCAGCCAAGGCGCTAGCGGGGGGACCTACGAGCAGTACTTC. Translation: CASSQGASGGTYEQYF.

The chain links TRBV7-9 to TRBJ1-2; D is undetermined. The length of the CDR3 is 14 residues. The V end was cut by 1 base, the J end by 3 bases, with 9 bases between. Germline V gene lookup returns CDR1 SEHNR and CDR2 FQNEAQ (reference sequence). The CDR3 sequence is CASSLDPGDYGYTF. The CDR3 DNA reads TGTGCCAGCAGCTTAGACCCGGGAGACTATGGCTACACCTTC.

This chain joins TRBV5-6 and TRBJ2-3; 7 nucleotides line up with TRBD2. The length of the CDR3 is 15 residues. V trimming: 3 bases; J trimming: 3 bases; junction bases outside the gene matches: 7. CDR1 and CDR2 from the germline V gene are SGHDT and YYEEEE. The CDR3 reads CASSSGGRETDTQYF. The CDR3 region has the DNA TGTGCCAGCAGCTCGGGGGGTAGGGAGACAGATACGCAGTATTTT. The full variable domain, rest sourced from reference TRBV5-6 and TRBJ2-3, is DAGVTQSPTHLIKTRGQQVTLRCSPKSGHDTVSWYQQALGQGPQFIFQYYEEEERQRGNFPDRFSGHQFPNYSSELNVNALLLGDSALYLCASSSGGRETDTQYFGPGTRLTVL.

This sequence joins TRBV5-1 and TRBJ1-1; D gene uncertain. The V gene lost 1 base and the J gene lost 0 bases, with 7 bases spanning the gap. The germline CDR1 and CDR2 sequences are SGHRS and YFSETQ. The CDR3 extends over 14 amino acids. The CDR3: CASSLFGMNTEAFF. DNA of the CDR3: TGCGCCAGCAGCTTGTTTGGGATGAACACTGAAGCTTTCTTT.

J is TRBJ1-2 and V is TRBV7-9; TRBD1 is a possible D gene (6 bases). CDR3 length: 12 residues. V shed 5 bases and J shed 6 bases, with 10 bases lying between them. CDR1 and CDR2 (germline): SEHNR, FQNEAQ (reference sequence). The CDR3 DNA reads as TGTGCCAGCAGCCCCGGGACACATGGCTACACCTTC. This encodes CASSPGTHGYTF.

The chain joins TRBV19 to TRBJ1-1; 7 bases are a match to TRBD1. Trimming cost V 1 base and J 0 bases; bases outside gene matches: 2. CDR1 LNHDA and CDR2 SQIVND come from the germline V gene (reference sequence). The CDR3 contains 15 residues. DNA of the CDR3: TGTGCCAGTAGTATAGGGACAGGACTGAACACTGAAGCTTTCTTT. It is translated as CASSIGTGLNTEAFF.

The chain carries TRBV5-6 and TRBJ1-1; D uncertain. The CDR3 is 14 amino acids. The V end lost 4 bases, the J end lost 4 bases, and 14 bases lay between the germline ends. CDR1 SGHDT and CDR2 YYEEEE come from the germline V gene. The CDR3 DNA is TGTGCCAGCAGCCGCGGGTGGGCGGGCACTGAAGCTTTCTTT. This sequence encodes CASSRGWAGTEAFF.

DNA of the CDR3: TGTGCCAGCAGCGTAGATGACAGAGCCAAAAACATTCAGTACTTC. Its translation is CASSVDDRAKNIQYF. This sequence joins TRBV9 and TRBJ2-4; tentatively, D is TRBD1 (5 bases). Trimming took off 0 bases at V and 0 bases at J, with 7 bases between the two ends. CDR1 and CDR2 from the germline V gene are SGDLS and YYNGEE. The CDR3 consists of 15 residues.

V and J are TRBV5-1 and TRBJ2-1, with 15 bases identical to TRBD2. Trimming took 0 bases from V and 8 from J; bases not matched to a gene: 3. The germline V gene encodes CDR1 SGHRS and CDR2 YFSETQ. The CDR3 consists of 16 residues. CDR3 sequence: CASSLGTSGGADEQFF. The CDR3, as DNA: TGCGCCAGCAGCTTGGGGACTAGCGGGGGGGCTGATGAGCAGTTCTTC.

V gene TRBV28 combines with J gene TRBJ1-1; unclear D gene. Germline CDR1 MDHEN, CDR2 SYDVKM. This CDR3 is built from 16 residues. Trimming pared 9 bases from V and 6 bases from J, leaving 26 bases between. This CDR3 reads CASNLPGSQKRAEAFF. The DNA of the CDR3 is TGTGCCAGTAACCTTCCGGGATCCCAAAAAAGGGCTGAAGCTTTCTTT.

CDR3: CASSSLSAAGRYTF. DNA for the CDR3: TGTGCCAGCAGCTCCCTCAGTGCGGCGGGTCGCTACACCTTC. This chain links TRBV28 with TRBJ1-2; no firm D call. With 6 bases removed from V and 9 bases from J, the gap between germline ends came to 20 bases. CDR3 length equals 14 residues. Germline V gene lookup returns CDR1 MDHEN and CDR2 SYDVKM.

V gene TRBV9 combines with J gene TRBJ1-2, with TRBD1 matching over 7 bases. With 3 bases clipped from V and 8 bases from J, the junction kept 4 bases outside the gene matches. The CDR3 spans 12 residues. Germline CDR1 reads SGDLS; CDR2 reads YYNGEE. The CDR3 spells CASSANRGGYTF. CDR3 in DNA: TGTGCCAGCAGCGCAAACAGGGGAGGCTACACCTTC.

The genes are TRBV11-2 and TRBJ2-3, with a tentative D call TRBD2 (7 bases). Per the germline V gene, CDR1 is SGHAT and CDR2 is FQNNGV. The length of the CDR3 is 15 residues. The V end was cut by 5 bases, the J end by 1 base, with 13 bases between. The chain's CDR3 is CASSLRGAGTDTQYF. The CDR3 DNA reads TGTGCCAGCAGCCTCCGGGGGGCTGGCACAGATACGCAGTATTTT.

This clone was detected a few times. This chain joins TRBV15 and TRBJ2-1; possibly TRBD1 for D (6 bases). CDR1 LNHNV and CDR2 YYDKDF come from the germline V gene (reference sequence). V was trimmed by 3 bases and J by 12 bases, leaving 18 bases between them. There are 14 residues in the CDR3. The CDR3 DNA reads TGTGCCACCAGCAGGAGATCGTGGACAGAGCCGCAGTTCTTC. Its translation: CATSRRSWTEPQFF. Complete variable domain (other parts from reference TRBV15 and TRBJ2-1): DAMVIQNPRYQVTQFGKPVTLSCSQTLNHNVMYWYQQKSSQAPKLLFHYYDKDFNNEADTPDNFQSRRPNTSFCFLDIRSPGLGDTAMYLCATSRRSWTEPQFFGPGTRLTVL.